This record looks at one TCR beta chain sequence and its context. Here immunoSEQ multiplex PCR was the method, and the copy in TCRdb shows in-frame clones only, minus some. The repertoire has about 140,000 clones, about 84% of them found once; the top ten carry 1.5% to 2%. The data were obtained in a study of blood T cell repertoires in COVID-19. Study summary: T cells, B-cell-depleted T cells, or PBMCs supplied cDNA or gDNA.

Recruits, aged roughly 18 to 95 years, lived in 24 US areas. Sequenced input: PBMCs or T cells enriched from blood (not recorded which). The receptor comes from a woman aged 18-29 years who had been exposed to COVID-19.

The chain's CDR3 is CASSLRGNENTIYF. In DNA, the CDR3 is TGTGCCAGCAGCTTACGGGGAAATGAAAACACCATATATTTT. V and J are TRBV13 and TRBJ1-3, with unresolved D. V was shortened by 2 bases and J by 6 bases, with 11 bases between the two germline ends. The CDR3 is 14 residues long. CDR1 and CDR2 from the germline V gene are PRHDT and FYEKMQ (reference sequence).